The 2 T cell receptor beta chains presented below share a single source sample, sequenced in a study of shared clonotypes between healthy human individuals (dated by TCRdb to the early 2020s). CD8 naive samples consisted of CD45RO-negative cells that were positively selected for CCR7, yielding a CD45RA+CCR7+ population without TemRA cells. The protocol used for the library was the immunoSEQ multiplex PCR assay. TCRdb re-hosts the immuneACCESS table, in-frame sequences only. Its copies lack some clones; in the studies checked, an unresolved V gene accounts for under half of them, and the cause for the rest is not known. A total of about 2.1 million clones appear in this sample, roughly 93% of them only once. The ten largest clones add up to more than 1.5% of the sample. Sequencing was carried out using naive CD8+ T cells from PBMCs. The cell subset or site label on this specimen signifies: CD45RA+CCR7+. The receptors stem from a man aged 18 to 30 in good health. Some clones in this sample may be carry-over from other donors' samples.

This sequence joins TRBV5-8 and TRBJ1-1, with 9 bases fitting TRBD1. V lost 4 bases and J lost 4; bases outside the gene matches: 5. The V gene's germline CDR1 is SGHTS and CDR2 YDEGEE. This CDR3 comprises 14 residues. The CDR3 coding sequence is TGTGCCAGCAGCCGGACAGGGGAGAGCACTGAAGCTTTCTTT. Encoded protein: CASSRTGESTEAFF. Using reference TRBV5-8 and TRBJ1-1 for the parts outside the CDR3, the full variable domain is EAGVTQSPTHLIKTRGQQATLRCSPISGHTSVYWYQQALGLGLQFLLWYDEGEERNRGNFPPRFSGRQFPNYSSELNVNALELEDSALYLCASSRTGESTEAFFGQGTRLTVV.

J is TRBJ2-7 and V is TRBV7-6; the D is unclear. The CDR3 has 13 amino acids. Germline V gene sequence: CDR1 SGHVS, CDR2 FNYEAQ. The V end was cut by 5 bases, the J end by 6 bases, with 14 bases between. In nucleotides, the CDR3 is TGTGCCAGCAGCCCCCAGCGCGGAGCCGAGCAGTACTTC. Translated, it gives CASSPQRGAEQYF.